This is a list of T cell receptor beta chains from one sample in a study of OX40 agonist ivuxolimab in advanced cancers. Assay used: immunoSEQ multiplex PCR; TCRdb lists only in-frame clones, some missing. In the table there are tens of thousands of clones, approximately 90% of which are singletons. The sequencing used CD4+ or CD8+ T cells sorted from blood, collected in a trial of the OX40 agonist ivuxolimab. These receptor sequences come from an adult with an advanced solid tumor such as melanoma, head and neck, liver or kidney cancer. Both conserved end residues are trimmed from each CDR3.

TRBV7-9,ASSQTGMGEKLF
TRBV6-5,ASSPSGSYEQY
TRBV9,ASSSSGTGYYEQY
TRBV27,ASSLGRAYEQY
TRBV19,ASEEGAGPQH
TRBV7-6,ASSLNSNYGYT
TRBV9,ASSVSLAGGPDTQY
TRBV9,ASSVEGNTGELF
TRBV9,ASSASGGGSYEQY
TRBV4-2,ASSQDREGSYGYT
TRBV2,ASTGTGEDEQF
TRBV11-3,ASSTRDGDYEQY
TRBV6-4,ASSDSNGDRSPPIY
TRBV6-6,ASSSGVGNTEAF
TRBV5-4,ASSVGLHAGAYEQY
TRBV6-5,ASAWGGDTGELF
TRBV27,ASSLGVGTEAF
TRBV10-3,AISALGQGAGNYGYT
TRBV9,ASSVGPSGDHEQY
TRBV5-1,ASSVASGGADTQY
TRBV5-5,ASSLGYRELGSPLH
TRBV29-1,SVLVQVPSYEQY
TRBV29-1,SVGSSEETQY
TRBV7-8,ASSWRLAGGTGEQY